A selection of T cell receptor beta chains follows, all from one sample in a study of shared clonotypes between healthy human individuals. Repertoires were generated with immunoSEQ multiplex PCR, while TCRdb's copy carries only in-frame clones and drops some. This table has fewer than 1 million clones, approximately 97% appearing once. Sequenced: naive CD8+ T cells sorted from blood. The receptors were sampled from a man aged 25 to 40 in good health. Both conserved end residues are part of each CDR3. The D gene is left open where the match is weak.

CDR3aa: CASSETRAPYEQYF; v_gene: TRBV2; d_gene: .; len: 14; j_gene: TRBJ2-7
CDR3aa: CASSQDGDSYNEQFF; v_gene: TRBV4-3; d_gene: .; len: 15; j_gene: TRBJ2-1
CDR3aa: CASSPRTSGRWYNEQFF; v_gene: TRBV5-4; d_gene: TRBD2; len: 17; j_gene: TRBJ2-1
CDR3aa: CATSRGTRGSYNEQFF; v_gene: TRBV15; d_gene: .; len: 16; j_gene: TRBJ2-1
CDR3aa: CASSLVGGQGNQPQHF; v_gene: TRBV7-9; d_gene: TRBD1; len: 16; j_gene: TRBJ1-5
CDR3aa: CASSLVGQAQFEQYF; v_gene: TRBV7-9; d_gene: TRBD1; len: 15; j_gene: TRBJ2-7
CDR3aa: CASSQAGGNEKLFF; v_gene: TRBV4-1; d_gene: .; len: 14; j_gene: TRBJ1-4
CDR3aa: CASSAMTGQETQYF; v_gene: TRBV27; d_gene: .; len: 14; j_gene: TRBJ2-5
CDR3aa: CASSQDLGNWGADTQYF; v_gene: TRBV4-1; d_gene: .; len: 17; j_gene: TRBJ2-3
CDR3aa: CASSRDTNTEAFF; v_gene: TRBV4-1; d_gene: .; len: 13; j_gene: TRBJ1-1
CDR3aa: CASSYSLGSPSYEQYF; v_gene: TRBV6-5; d_gene: .; len: 16; j_gene: TRBJ2-7
CDR3aa: CASSPGLAVDEQFF; v_gene: TRBV7-9; d_gene: TRBD2; len: 14; j_gene: TRBJ2-1
CDR3aa: CASPHRQGNTGELFF; v_gene: TRBV18; d_gene: TRBD1; len: 15; j_gene: TRBJ2-2
CDR3aa: CSVNGIIQETQYF; v_gene: TRBV29-1; d_gene: .; len: 13; j_gene: TRBJ2-5
CDR3aa: CASDGAMNTEAFF; v_gene: TRBV11-2; d_gene: .; len: 13; j_gene: TRBJ1-1
CDR3aa: CASKMVFVNTEAFF; v_gene: TRBV2; d_gene: .; len: 14; j_gene: TRBJ1-1
CDR3aa: CASSPGSAGGHEQFF; v_gene: TRBV9; d_gene: TRBD2; len: 15; j_gene: TRBJ2-1
CDR3aa: CASSQLAGEQFF; v_gene: TRBV6-5; d_gene: .; len: 12; j_gene: TRBJ2-1
CDR3aa: CASSQLAGYNEQFF; v_gene: TRBV7-9; d_gene: TRBD2; len: 14; j_gene: TRBJ2-1
CDR3aa: CASSYSGPGEQFF; v_gene: TRBV6-5; d_gene: .; len: 13; j_gene: TRBJ2-1
CDR3aa: CASSGSTGLAAYEQYF; v_gene: TRBV13; d_gene: TRBD2; len: 16; j_gene: TRBJ2-7
CDR3aa: CASSRELSDTQYF; v_gene: TRBV4-1; d_gene: .; len: 13; j_gene: TRBJ2-3
CDR3aa: CASSLGSGTTSSYNEQFF; v_gene: TRBV7-7; d_gene: TRBD2; len: 18; j_gene: TRBJ2-1
CDR3aa: CASSLGGTAEAFF; v_gene: TRBV5-1; d_gene: .; len: 13; j_gene: TRBJ1-1
CDR3aa: CASSSPGDNSYEQYF; v_gene: TRBV7-9; d_gene: .; len: 15; j_gene: TRBJ2-7
CDR3aa: CASRSWRSVTEAFF; v_gene: TRBV19; d_gene: .; len: 14; j_gene: TRBJ1-1
CDR3aa: CSVSGRNRYNEQFF; v_gene: TRBV29-1; d_gene: .; len: 14; j_gene: TRBJ2-1
CDR3aa: CASAPGLAGNYEQYF; v_gene: TRBV10-2; d_gene: TRBD2; len: 15; j_gene: TRBJ2-7
CDR3aa: CSALYGEQYF; v_gene: TRBV20-1; d_gene: .; len: 10; j_gene: TRBJ2-7
CDR3aa: CASSLGSRSSYEQYF; v_gene: TRBV11-2; d_gene: .; len: 15; j_gene: TRBJ2-7
CDR3aa: CASSYTGSSYNEQFF; v_gene: TRBV7-2; d_gene: .; len: 15; j_gene: TRBJ2-1
CDR3aa: CASSPLHSHEQYF; v_gene: TRBV19; d_gene: .; len: 13; j_gene: TRBJ2-7
CDR3aa: CASSQVRGTSGDNEQFF; v_gene: TRBV14; d_gene: TRBD2; len: 17; j_gene: TRBJ2-1
CDR3aa: CASKIRAQETQYF; v_gene: TRBV2; d_gene: .; len: 13; j_gene: TRBJ2-5
CDR3aa: CASSLMGHYNEQFF; v_gene: TRBV7-3; d_gene: .; len: 14; j_gene: TRBJ2-1
CDR3aa: CASSQGPFDNEQFF; v_gene: TRBV4-1; d_gene: .; len: 14; j_gene: TRBJ2-1
CDR3aa: CASSPRGSYDIQYF; v_gene: TRBV7-6; d_gene: .; len: 14; j_gene: TRBJ2-4
CDR3aa: CAWRLQGLNTEAFF; v_gene: TRBV30; d_gene: .; len: 14; j_gene: TRBJ1-1
CDR3aa: CASSPPDSQETQYF; v_gene: TRBV18; d_gene: .; len: 14; j_gene: TRBJ2-5
CDR3aa: CASSLGVLAGVYEQYF; v_gene: TRBV7-9; d_gene: TRBD2; len: 16; j_gene: TRBJ2-7
CDR3aa: CAWSGVAYNEQFF; v_gene: TRBV30; d_gene: .; len: 13; j_gene: TRBJ2-1
CDR3aa: CASTSGTGEYF; v_gene: TRBV6-5; d_gene: TRBD1; len: 11; j_gene: TRBJ2-3
CDR3aa: CATRQGASYNEQFF; v_gene: TRBV4-3; d_gene: TRBD1; len: 14; j_gene: TRBJ2-1
CDR3aa: CSVEGLAGYNEQFF; v_gene: TRBV29-1; d_gene: TRBD2; len: 14; j_gene: TRBJ2-1
CDR3aa: CASSLDGRSGLADTGELFF; v_gene: TRBV7-6; d_gene: TRBD2; len: 19; j_gene: TRBJ2-2
CDR3aa: CASSNGDRGQPQHF; v_gene: TRBV28; d_gene: .; len: 14; j_gene: TRBJ1-5
CDR3aa: CASSLVVAGLWTGELFF; v_gene: TRBV7-9; d_gene: TRBD2; len: 17; j_gene: TRBJ2-2
CDR3aa: CASSPKGRLHSIYF; v_gene: TRBV7-6; d_gene: .; len: 14; j_gene: TRBJ1-3
CDR3aa: CASSYLGDYSNQPQHF; v_gene: TRBV6-6; d_gene: .; len: 16; j_gene: TRBJ1-5
CDR3aa: CSVYSGQIYEQYF; v_gene: TRBV29-1; d_gene: .; len: 13; j_gene: TRBJ2-7
CDR3aa: CAWTLGGGYEQYF; v_gene: TRBV30; d_gene: .; len: 13; j_gene: TRBJ2-7
CDR3aa: CASSLGLRYEQYF; v_gene: TRBV19; d_gene: .; len: 13; j_gene: TRBJ2-7
CDR3aa: CATSRGKKGYEQYF; v_gene: TRBV15; d_gene: .; len: 14; j_gene: TRBJ2-7
CDR3aa: CASSLRTGLNTEAFF; v_gene: TRBV5-1; d_gene: .; len: 15; j_gene: TRBJ1-1
CDR3aa: CASSAHGLAGDRYEQYF; v_gene: TRBV9; d_gene: TRBD2; len: 17; j_gene: TRBJ2-7
CDR3aa: CASSLADGTYEQYF; v_gene: TRBV9; d_gene: .; len: 14; j_gene: TRBJ2-7
CDR3aa: CASSRQNQPQHF; v_gene: TRBV6-6; d_gene: .; len: 12; j_gene: TRBJ1-5